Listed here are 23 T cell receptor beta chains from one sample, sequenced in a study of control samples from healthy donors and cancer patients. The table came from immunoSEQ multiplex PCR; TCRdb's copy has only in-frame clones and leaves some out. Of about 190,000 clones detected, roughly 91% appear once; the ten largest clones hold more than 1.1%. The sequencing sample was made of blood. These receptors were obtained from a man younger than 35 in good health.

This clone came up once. CDR3 protein: CASSLTSGYTDTQYF. The DNA for the CDR3 is TGTGCCAGCAGTCTGACTAGCGGGTACACAGATACGCAGTATTTT. The chain combines TRBV6-5 with TRBJ2-3; 10 bases line up with TRBD2. V shed 5 bases and J 2 bases; nucleotides not matched to a gene: 4. The length of the CDR3 is 15 residues. Germline CDR1 is MNHEY and CDR2 is SVGAGI.

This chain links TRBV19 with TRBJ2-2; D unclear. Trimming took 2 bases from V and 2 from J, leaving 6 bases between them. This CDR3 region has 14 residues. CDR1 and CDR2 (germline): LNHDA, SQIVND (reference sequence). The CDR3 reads CASSIWGNTGELFF. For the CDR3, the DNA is TGTGCCAGTAGTATATGGGGAAACACCGGGGAGCTGTTTTTT.

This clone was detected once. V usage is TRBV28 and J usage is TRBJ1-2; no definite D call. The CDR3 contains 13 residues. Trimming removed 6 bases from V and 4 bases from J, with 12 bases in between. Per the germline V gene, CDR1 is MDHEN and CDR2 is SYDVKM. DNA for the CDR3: TGTGCCAGCAGCCCCCCGGGCAGCTATGGCTACACCTTC. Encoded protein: CASSPPGSYGYTF.

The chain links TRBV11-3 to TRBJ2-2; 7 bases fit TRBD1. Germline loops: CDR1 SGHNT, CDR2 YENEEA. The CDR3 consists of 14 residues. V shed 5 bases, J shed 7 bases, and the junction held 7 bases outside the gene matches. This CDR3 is CASSQRDSFGELFF. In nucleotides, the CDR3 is TGTGCCAGCAGCCAAAGGGACAGCTTCGGGGAGCTGTTTTTT.

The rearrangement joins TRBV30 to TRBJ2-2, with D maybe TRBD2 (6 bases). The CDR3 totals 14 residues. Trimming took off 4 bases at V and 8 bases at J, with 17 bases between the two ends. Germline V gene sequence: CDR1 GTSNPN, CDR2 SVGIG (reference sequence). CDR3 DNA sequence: TGTGCCTGGATGGGGGGAGGATCAGGAGGGGAGCTGTTTTTT. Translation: CAWMGGGSGGELFF.

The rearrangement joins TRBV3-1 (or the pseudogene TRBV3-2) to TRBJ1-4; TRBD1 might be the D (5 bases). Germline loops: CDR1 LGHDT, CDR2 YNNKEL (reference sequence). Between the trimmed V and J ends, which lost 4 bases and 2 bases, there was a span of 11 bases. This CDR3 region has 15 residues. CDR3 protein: CASSPKWGTNEKLFF. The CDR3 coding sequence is TGTGCCAGCAGCCCCAAGTGGGGCACTAATGAAAAACTGTTTTTT.

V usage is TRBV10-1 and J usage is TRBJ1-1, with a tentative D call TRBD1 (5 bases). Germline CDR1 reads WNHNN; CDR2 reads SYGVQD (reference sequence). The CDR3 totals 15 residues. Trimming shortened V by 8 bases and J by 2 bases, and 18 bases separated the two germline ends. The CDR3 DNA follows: TGCGCCAGCCCCCGAAGGGGTAAGGTTAACACTGAAGCTTTCTTT. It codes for CASPRRGKVNTEAFF.

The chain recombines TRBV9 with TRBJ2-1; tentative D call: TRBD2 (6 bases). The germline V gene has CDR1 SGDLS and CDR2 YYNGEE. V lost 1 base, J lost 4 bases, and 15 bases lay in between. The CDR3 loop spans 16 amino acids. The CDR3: CASSVRSGLTYNEQFF. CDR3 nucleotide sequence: TGTGCCAGCAGCGTACGGTCCGGACTAACGTACAATGAGCAGTTCTTC.

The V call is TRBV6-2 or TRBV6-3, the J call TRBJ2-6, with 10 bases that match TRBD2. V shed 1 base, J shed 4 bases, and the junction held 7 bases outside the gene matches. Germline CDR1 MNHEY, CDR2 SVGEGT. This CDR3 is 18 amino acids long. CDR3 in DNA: TGTGCCAGCAGTTACTACACTAGCGGGGTAGGAGGGGCCAACGTCCTGACTTTC. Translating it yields CASSYYTSGVGGANVLTF.

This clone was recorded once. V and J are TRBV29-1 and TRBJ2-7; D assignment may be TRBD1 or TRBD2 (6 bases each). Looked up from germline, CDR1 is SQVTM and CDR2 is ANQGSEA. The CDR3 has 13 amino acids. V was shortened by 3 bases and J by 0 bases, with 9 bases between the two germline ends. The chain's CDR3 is CSVERGDSYEQYF. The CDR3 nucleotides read TGCAGCGTTGAGAGGGGGGACTCCTACGAGCAGTACTTC.

The CDR3 sequence is CASAGLPDTEAFF. CDR3 bases: TGTGCCAGCGCAGGTCTGCCTGACACTGAAGCTTTCTTT. This rearrangement joins TRBV2 to TRBJ1-1; D ambiguous. CDR3 length: 13 amino acids. Germline values: CDR1 SNHLY, CDR2 FYNNEI. Trimming pared 8 bases from V and 3 bases from J, leaving 13 bases between. Filled out from reference TRBV2 and TRBJ1-1, the complete variable domain reads EPEVTQTPSHQVTQMGQEVILRCVPISNHLYFYWYRQILGQKVEFLVSFYNNEISEKSEIFDDQFSVERPDGSNFTLKIRSTKLEDSAMYFCASAGLPDTEAFFGQGTRLTVV.

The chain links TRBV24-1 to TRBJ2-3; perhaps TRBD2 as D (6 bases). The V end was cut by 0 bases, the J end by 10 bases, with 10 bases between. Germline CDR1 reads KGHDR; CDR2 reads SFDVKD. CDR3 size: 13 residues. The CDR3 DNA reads TGTGCCACCAGTGATTTGGGGGGGTATGCGCAGTATTTT. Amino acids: CATSDLGGYAQYF.

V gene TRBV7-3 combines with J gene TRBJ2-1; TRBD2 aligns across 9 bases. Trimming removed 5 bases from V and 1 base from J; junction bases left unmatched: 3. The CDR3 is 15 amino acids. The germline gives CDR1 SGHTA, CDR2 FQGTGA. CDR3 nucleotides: TGTGCCAGCAGCCATCTAGCGGGGTCCTACAATGAGCAGTTCTTC. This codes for CASSHLAGSYNEQFF. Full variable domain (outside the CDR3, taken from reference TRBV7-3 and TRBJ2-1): GAGVSQTPSNKVTEKGKYVELRCDPISGHTALYWYRQSLGQGPEFLIYFQGTGAADDSGLPNDRFFAVRPEGSVSTLKIQRTERGDSAVYLCASSHLAGSYNEQFFGPGTRLTVL.

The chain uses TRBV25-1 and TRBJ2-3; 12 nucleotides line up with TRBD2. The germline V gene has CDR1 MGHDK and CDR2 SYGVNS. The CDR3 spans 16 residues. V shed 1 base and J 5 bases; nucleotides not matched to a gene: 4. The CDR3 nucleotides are TGTGCCAGCAGTGAATTTCTAGCGGGGGGGCAAGATACGCAGTATTTT. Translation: CASSEFLAGGQDTQYF.

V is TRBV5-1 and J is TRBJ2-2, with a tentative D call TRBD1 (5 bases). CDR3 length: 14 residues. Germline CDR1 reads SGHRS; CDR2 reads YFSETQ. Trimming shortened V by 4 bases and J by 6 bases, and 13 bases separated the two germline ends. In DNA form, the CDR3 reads TGCGCCAGCAGCCCCGCCGTAGGGGCCGGGGAGCTGTTTTTT. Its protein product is CASSPAVGAGELFF.

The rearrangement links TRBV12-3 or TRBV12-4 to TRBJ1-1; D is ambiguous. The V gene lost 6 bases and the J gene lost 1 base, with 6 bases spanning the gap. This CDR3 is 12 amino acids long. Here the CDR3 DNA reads TGTGCCAGCAGCGGGAGGAACACTGAAGCTTTCTTT. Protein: CASSGRNTEAFF.

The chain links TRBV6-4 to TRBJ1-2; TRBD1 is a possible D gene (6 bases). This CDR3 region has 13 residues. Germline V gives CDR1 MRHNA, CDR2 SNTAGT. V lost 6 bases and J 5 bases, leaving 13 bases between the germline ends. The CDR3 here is CASRPGGGYGYTF. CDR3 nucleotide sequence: TGTGCCAGCAGGCCGGGGGGCGGATATGGCTACACCTTC.

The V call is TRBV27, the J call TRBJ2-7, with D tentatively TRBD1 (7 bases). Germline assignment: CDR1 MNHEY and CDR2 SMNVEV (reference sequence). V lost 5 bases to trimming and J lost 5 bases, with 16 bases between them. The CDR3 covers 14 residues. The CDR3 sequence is CASSPTGWRDEQYF. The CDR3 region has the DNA TGTGCCAGCAGTCCGACAGGGTGGAGGGACGAGCAGTACTTC.

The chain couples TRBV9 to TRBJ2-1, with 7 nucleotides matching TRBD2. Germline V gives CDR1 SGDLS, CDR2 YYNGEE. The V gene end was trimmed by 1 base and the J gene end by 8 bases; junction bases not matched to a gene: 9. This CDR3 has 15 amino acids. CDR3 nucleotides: TGTGCCAGCAGCGTAAGCAGCAGCGGGGACGATGAGCAGTTCTTC. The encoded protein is CASSVSSSGDDEQFF.

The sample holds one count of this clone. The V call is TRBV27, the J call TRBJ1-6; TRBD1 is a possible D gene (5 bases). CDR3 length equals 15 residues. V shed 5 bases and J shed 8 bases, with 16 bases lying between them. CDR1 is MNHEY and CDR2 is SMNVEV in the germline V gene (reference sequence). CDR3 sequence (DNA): TGTGCCAGCAGTACCCAGGGTTCTGGTGATTCACCCCTCCACTTT. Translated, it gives CASSTQGSGDSPLHF.

CDR3 DNA sequence: TGTGCCAGCAGCCGACAGGGTAATGAAAAACTGTTTTTT. This sequence encodes CASSRQGNEKLFF. The genes are TRBV14 and TRBJ1-4, with 7 bases aligning to TRBD1. Germline values: CDR1 SGHDN, CDR2 FVKESK. V lost 4 bases, J lost 4 bases, and 0 bases stayed unmatched. The CDR3 extends over 13 amino acids.

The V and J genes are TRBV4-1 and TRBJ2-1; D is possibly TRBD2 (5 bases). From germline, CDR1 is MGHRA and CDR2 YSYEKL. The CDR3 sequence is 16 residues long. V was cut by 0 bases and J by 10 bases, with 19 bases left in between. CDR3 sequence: CASSQDRFGGPREQFF. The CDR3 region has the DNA TGCGCCAGCAGCCAAGATCGGTTCGGAGGACCACGCGAGCAGTTCTTC.

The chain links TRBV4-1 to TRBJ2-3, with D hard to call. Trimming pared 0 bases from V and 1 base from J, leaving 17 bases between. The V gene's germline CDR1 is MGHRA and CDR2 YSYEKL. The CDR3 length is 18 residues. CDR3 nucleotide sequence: TGCGCCAGCAGCCAAGAAGGGCCCCGAATGGTAGGCACAGATACGCAGTATTTT. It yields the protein CASSQEGPRMVGTDTQYF.